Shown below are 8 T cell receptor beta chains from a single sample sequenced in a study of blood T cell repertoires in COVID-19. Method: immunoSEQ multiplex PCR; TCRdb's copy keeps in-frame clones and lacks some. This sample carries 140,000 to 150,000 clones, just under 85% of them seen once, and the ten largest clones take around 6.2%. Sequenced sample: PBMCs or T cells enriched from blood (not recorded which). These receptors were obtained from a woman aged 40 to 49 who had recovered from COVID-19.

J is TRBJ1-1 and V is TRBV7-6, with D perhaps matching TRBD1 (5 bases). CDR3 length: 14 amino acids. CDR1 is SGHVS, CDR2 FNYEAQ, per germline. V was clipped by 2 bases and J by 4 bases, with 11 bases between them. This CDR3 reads CASSLYQGGTEAFF. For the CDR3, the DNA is TGTGCCAGCAGCTTATATCAGGGAGGCACTGAAGCTTTCTTT.

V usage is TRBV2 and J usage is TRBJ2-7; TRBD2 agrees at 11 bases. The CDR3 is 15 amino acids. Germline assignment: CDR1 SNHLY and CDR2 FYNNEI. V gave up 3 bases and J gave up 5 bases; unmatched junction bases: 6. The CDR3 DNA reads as TGTGCCAGCAGTGATACTAGCGGGAGTGGAGACGAGCAGTACTTC. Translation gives CASSDTSGSGDEQYF. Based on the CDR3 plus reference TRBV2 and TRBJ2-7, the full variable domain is EPEVTQTPSHQVTQMGQEVILRCVPISNHLYFYWYRQILGQKVEFLVSFYNNEISEKSEIFDDQFSVERPDGSNFTLKIRSTKLEDSAMYFCASSDTSGSGDEQYFGPGTRLTVT.

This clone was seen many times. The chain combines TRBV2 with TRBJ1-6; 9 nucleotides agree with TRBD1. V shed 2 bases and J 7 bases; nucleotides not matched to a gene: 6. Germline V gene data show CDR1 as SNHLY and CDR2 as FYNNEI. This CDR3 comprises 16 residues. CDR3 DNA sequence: TGTGCCAGCAGTGAACTGGGACAGGGAAACAATTCACCCCTCCACTTT. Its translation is CASSELGQGNNSPLHF.

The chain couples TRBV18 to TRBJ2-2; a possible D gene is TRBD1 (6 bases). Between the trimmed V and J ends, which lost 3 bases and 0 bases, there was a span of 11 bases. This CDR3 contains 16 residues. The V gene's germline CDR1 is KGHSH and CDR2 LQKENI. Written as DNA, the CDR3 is TGTGCCAGCTCACCCAGACAGGAGGCGAACACCGGGGAGCTGTTTTTT. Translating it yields CASSPRQEANTGELFF.

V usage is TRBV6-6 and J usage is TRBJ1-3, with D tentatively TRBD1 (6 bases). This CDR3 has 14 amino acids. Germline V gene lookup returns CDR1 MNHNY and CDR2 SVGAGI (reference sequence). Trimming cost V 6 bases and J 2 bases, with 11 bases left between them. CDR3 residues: CASRIWTAGNTIYF. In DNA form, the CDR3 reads TGTGCCAGCAGGATATGGACAGCTGGAAACACCATATATTTT.

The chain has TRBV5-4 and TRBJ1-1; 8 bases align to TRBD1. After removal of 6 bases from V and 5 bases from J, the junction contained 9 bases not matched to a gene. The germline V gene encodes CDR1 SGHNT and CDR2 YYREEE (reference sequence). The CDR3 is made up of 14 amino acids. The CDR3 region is CASTATGVRTEAFF. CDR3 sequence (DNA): TGTGCCAGCACCGCGACAGGGGTAAGGACTGAAGCTTTCTTT.

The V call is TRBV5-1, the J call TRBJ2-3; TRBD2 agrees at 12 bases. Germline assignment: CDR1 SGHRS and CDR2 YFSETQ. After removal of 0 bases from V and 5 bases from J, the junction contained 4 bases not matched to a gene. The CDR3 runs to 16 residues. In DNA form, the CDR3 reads TGCGCCAGCAGCTTGGGACTAGCGGGGGAAGTAGATACGCAGTATTTT. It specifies CASSLGLAGEVDTQYF.

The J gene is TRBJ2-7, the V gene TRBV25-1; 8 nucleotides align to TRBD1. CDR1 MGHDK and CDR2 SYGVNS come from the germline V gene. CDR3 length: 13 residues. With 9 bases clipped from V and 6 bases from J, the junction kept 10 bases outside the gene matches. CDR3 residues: CASGAGGVSEQYF. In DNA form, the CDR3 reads TGTGCCAGTGGGGCAGGGGGCGTGTCCGAGCAGTACTTC.